The T cell receptor beta chain under discussion was sequenced for a study of regulatory T cells in long-lasting Graves disease. Study-wide results and caveats: The persistent group shared roughly 2,700 public clonotypes, more than the 966 shared by new patients.

In building TCR beta libraries, iRepertoire HTBI primers were used together with Arm-PCR of CDR3 regions. A single record per CDR3 protein comes from TCRdb applying MiXCR to the multiplex PCR reads. The sample has 400,000 to 500,000 distinct CDR3 sequences, approximately 14% seen once. Details on this clonotype: The antigen remains unidentified.

Time point in this sample: newly diagnosed GD, antithyroid drugs for less than 3 months. After RNA was extracted from PBMCs, the TCR library was made from it. The same specimen was also included in a second study, on T cells in Graves' hyperthyroidism and ophthalmopathy. This second study notes: A set of HTBI primers served as the primers for a first-round RT-PCR of the TCR CDR3. Blood samples included most of the expanded thyroid clonotypes exceeding 0.001.

The source was peripheral blood mononuclear cells (PBMCs), collected at new diagnosis, from a patient treated with antithyroid drugs. This TCR was sampled from a woman in her forties or fifties with Graves disease.

This CDR3 reads CASSITGSSYNEQFF. The CDR3 DNA is TGTGCCAGTAGTATAACAGGGAGTTCCTACAATGAGCAGTTCTTC. The rearrangement joins TRBV19 to TRBJ2-1, with D perhaps matching TRBD1 (6 bases). V shed 2 bases and J shed 1 base, with 9 bases lying between them. The CDR3 spans 15 residues. Germline V gene lookup returns CDR1 LNHDA and CDR2 SQIVND (reference sequence). The entire variable domain, with the rest obtained from reference TRBV19 and TRBJ2-1, is as follows: DGGITQSPKYLFRKEGQNVTLSCEQNLNHDAMYWYRQDPGQGLRLIYYSQIVNDFQKGDIAEGYSVSREKKESFPLTVTSAQKNPTAFYLCASSITGSSYNEQFFGPGTRLTVL.